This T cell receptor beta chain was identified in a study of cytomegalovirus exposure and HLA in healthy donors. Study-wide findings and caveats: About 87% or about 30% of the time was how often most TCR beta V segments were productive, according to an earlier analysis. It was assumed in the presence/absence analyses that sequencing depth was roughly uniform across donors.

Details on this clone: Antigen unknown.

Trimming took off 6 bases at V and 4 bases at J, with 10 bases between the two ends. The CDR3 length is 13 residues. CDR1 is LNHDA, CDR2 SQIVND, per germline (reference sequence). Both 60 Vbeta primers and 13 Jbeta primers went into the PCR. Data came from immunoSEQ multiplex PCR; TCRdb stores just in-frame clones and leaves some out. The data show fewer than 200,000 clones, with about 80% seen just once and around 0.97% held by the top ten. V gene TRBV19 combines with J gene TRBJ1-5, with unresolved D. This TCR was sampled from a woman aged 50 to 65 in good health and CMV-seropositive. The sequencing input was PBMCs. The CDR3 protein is CASRSTGNQPQHF. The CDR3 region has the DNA TGTGCCAGTAGATCGACCGGGAATCAGCCCCAGCATTTT. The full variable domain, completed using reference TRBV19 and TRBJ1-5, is DGGITQSPKYLFRKEGQNVTLSCEQNLNHDAMYWYRQDPGQGLRLIYYSQIVNDFQKGDIAEGYSVSREKKESFPLTVTSAQKNPTAFYLCASRSTGNQPQHFGDGTRLSIL.